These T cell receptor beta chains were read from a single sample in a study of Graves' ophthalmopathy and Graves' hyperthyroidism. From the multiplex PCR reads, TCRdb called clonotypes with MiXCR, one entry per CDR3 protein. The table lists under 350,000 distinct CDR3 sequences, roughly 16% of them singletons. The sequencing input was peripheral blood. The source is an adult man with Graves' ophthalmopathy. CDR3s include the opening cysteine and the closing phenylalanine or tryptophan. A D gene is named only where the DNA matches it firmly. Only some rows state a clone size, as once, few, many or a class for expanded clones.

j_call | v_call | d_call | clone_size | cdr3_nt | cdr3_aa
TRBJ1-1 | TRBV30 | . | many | TGTGCCTGGGGCCTCCGGGGGATGAGGAACACTGAAGCTTTCTTT | CAWGLRGMRNTEAFF
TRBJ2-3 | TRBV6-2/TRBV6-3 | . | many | TGTGCCAGCAGGGTAAACACAGATACGCAGTATTTT | CASRVNTDTQYF
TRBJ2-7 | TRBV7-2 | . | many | TGTGCCAGCAGTCGGTCGCCCCTGGAGCAGTACTTC | CASSRSPLEQYF
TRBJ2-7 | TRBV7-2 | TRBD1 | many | TGTGCCAGCAGCCGGGACAGGGGGTTTATCTACGAGCAGTACTTC | CASSRDRGFIYEQYF
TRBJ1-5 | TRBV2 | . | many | TGTGCCAGCAGTGAAGGGCTGGGCAATCAGCCCCAGCATTTT | CASSEGLGNQPQHF
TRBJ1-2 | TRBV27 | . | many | TGTGCCAGCAGTGGAAGGAATCTTAGAGGCTACACCTTC | CASSGRNLRGYTF
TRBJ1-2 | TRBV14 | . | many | TGTGCCAGCAGCCAAGTCGATCCACCCAACTATGGCTACACCTTC | CASSQVDPPNYGYTF
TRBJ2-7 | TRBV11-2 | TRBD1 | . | TGTGCCAGCAGCACACACCGGGACAGGGGGCCCAACGAGCAGTACTTC | CASSTHRDRGPNEQYF
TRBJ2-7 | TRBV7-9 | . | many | TGTGCCAGCAGCTCCCCCGAGTACGAGCAGTACTTC | CASSSPEYEQYF
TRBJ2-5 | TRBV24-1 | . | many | TGTGCCACCAGTGATTTGCAGGAGGAGACCCAGTACTTC | CATSDLQEETQYF
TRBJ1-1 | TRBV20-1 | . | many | TGCAGTGCTAGAGATCCGTACATGAACACTGAAGCTTTCTTT | CSARDPYMNTEAFF
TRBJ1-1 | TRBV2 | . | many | TGTGCCAGCAGTAGCGAAGGAGGGGCTTTCTTT | CASSSEGGAFF
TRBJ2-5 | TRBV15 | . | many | TGTGCCACCAGCATTCTTGGGTCGGGGACCCAGTACTTC | CATSILGSGTQYF
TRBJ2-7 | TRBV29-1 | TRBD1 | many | TGCAGCGTTACCGGGACAGGGGGTTTCTACGAGCAGTACTTC | CSVTGTGGFYEQYF
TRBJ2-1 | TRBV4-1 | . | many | TGCGCCAGCAGCCAAGATCCAGGGGATGGTAATGAGCAGTTCTTC | CASSQDPGDGNEQFF
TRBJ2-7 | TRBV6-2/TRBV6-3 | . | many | TGTGCCAGCAGTTACCTGTCAGACGAGCAGTACTTC | CASSYLSDEQYF
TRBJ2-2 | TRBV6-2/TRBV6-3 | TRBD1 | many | TGTGCCAACACCCGGACAGGGGATCCCCTACACAACGGGGAGCTGTTTTTT | CANTRTGDPLHNGELFF
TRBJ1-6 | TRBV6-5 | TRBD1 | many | TGTGCCAGCAGTACACAAGAAACCGGGACAGGGGGTTCACCCCTCCACTTT | CASSTQETGTGGSPLHF
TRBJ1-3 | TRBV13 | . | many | TGTGCCAGCAGCTCTGAGAAGGGCGGAATGTCTGGAAACACCATATATTTT | CASSSEKGGMSGNTIYF
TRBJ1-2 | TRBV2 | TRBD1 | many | TGTGCCAGCGTTCTACAGGGGAACTATGGCTACACCTTC | CASVLQGNYGYTF
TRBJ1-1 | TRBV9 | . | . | TGTGCCAGCAGCGTAGCAGGTGGTCACGCTGAAGCTTTCTTT | CASSVAGGHAEAFF
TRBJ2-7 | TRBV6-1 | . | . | TGTGCCAGCAGTGAAGCGCAGTACTTC | CASSEAQYF
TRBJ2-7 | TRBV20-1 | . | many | TGCAGTGCTGGTCGTACGGTATCCGGAGGACGGATGCAGTACTTC | CSAGRTVSGGRMQYF
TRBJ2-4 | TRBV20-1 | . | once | TGCAGTGCTCACCTGGGTGGGAACAACATTCAGTACTTC | CSAHLGGNNIQYF
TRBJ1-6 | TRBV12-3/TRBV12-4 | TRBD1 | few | TGTGCCAGCAGTACCTCCGGGACAGGGTCATCACCCCTCCACTTT | CASSTSGTGSSPLHF
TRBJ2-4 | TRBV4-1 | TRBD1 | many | TGCGCCAGCAGCTCGGGACAGGGGGGTCCCTACTTC | CASSSGQGGPYF
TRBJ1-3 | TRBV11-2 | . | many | TGTGCCAGCAGCTTAGATAAGGACAAGTCTGGAAACACCATATATTTT | CASSLDKDKSGNTIYF
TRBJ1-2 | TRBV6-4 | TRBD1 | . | TGTGCCAGCAGGCCGGGACAGGGCGCTAACTATGGCTACACCTTC | CASRPGQGANYGYTF
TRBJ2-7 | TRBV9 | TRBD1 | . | TGTGCCAGCAGCGAGAGAACAGGGGGCGAGCAGTACTTC | CASSERTGGEQYF
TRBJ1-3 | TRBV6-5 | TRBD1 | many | TGTGCCAGCAGTTACTCGCAAAACAGGGGGGACACCATATATTTT | CASSYSQNRGDTIYF
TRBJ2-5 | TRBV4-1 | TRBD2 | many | TGCGCCAGCAGCCAAGACGGGGGGGCAGAGACCCAGTACTTC | CASSQDGGAETQYF
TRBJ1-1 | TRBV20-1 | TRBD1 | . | TGCAGTGCCCAAAACGCGGGACAGGGGCACCCTGAGGACACTGAAGCTTTCTTT | CSAQNAGQGHPEDTEAFF
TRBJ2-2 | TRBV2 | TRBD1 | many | TGTGCCAGCAGTGACCTCGGCAGGGGGCTTCTCATGGGGGAGCTGTTTTTT | CASSDLGRGLLMGELFF
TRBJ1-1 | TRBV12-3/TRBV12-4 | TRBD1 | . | TGTGCCAGCAGTTCAGGGGGCGGAGAAACTGAAGCTTTCTTT | CASSSGGGETEAFF
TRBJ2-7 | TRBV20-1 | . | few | TGCAGTGCCGCCCGTACAGGATCGTACGAGCAGTACTTC | CSAARTGSYEQYF
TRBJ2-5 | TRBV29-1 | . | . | TGCAGCGTTGAAGAAACGGGACGGGAAGAGACCCAGTACTTC | CSVEETGREETQYF
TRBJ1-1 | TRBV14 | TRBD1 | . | TGTGCCAGCAGCCTGATCGGGACAGGGACACCCCCTCTAGCTTTCTTT | CASSLIGTGTPPLAFF
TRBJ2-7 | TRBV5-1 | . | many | TGCGCCAGCCATCCCGGATGGGGCAACGAGCAGTACTTC | CASHPGWGNEQYF
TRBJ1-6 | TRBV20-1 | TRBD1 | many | TGCAGTGCTAGGGGACAGAATAATTCACCCCTCCACTTT | CSARGQNNSPLHF
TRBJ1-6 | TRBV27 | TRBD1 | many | TGTGCCAGCAGTTGGGACAGGTTCCGATCACCCCTCCACTTT | CASSWDRFRSPLHF
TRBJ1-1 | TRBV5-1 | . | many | TGCGCCAGCAGCCCCAGGGCGGAAGGGTTTGAAGCTTTCTTT | CASSPRAEGFEAFF
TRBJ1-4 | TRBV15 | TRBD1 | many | TGTGCCACCAGCGAGGGGGCCCCAACAACTAATGAAAAACTGTTTTTT | CATSEGAPTTNEKLFF
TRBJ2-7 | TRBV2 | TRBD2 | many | TGTGCCAGCATCGACCAGACTAGCGACTACGAGCAGTACTTC | CASIDQTSDYEQYF
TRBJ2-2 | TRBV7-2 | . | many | TGTGCCAGCAGCTCCCGGACCGAAAACACCGGGGAGCTGTTTTTT | CASSSRTENTGELFF
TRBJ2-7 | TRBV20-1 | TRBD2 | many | TGCAGTGCTAGAGGACTAGCGAAAACCTACGAGCAGTACTTC | CSARGLAKTYEQYF
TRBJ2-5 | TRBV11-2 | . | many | TGTGCCAGCAGCTTAGAGCGTGTGGAGACCCAGTACTTC | CASSLERVETQYF
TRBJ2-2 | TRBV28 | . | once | TGTGCCAGCAGACGATCGATCCGACCGAAGGGGGACACCGGGGAGCTGTTTTTT | CASRRSIRPKGDTGELFF
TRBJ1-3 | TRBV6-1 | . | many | TGTGCCAGCAGTCGTTCCCCAGGGGCTGGAAACACCATATATTTT | CASSRSPGAGNTIYF
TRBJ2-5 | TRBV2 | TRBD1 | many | TGTGCCAGCAGTAGTCAGGGGGACGAGACCCAGTACTTC | CASSSQGDETQYF
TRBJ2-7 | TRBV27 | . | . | TGTGCCAGCAGTCACGCCGGGGCCGACTACGAGCAGTACTTC | CASSHAGADYEQYF